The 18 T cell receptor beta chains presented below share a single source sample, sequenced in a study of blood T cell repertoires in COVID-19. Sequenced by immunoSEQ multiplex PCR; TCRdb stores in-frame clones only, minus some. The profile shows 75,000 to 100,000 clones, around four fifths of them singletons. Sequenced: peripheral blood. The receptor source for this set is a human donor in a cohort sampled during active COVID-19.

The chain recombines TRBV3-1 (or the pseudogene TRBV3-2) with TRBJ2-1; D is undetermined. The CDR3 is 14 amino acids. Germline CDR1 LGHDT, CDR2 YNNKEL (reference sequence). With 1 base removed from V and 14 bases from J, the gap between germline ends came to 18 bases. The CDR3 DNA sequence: TGTGCCAGCAGCCAAGGGAGAGGCCCCGTGGTGGAGTTCTTC. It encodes CASSQGRGPVVEFF.

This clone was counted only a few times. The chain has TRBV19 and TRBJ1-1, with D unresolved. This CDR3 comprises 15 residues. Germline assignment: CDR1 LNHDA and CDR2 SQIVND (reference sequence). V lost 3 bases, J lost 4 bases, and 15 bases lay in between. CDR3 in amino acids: CASSISLAWGTEAFF. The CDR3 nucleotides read TGTGCCAGTAGTATCTCTCTAGCGTGGGGCACTGAAGCTTTCTTT.

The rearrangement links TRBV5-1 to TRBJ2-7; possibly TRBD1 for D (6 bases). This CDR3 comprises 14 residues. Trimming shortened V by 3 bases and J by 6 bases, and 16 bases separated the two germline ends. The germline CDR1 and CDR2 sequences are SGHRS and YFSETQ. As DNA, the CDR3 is TGCGCCAGCAGCTCCCAGCAGGGGAAGGGCGAGCAGTACTTC. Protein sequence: CASSSQQGKGEQYF.

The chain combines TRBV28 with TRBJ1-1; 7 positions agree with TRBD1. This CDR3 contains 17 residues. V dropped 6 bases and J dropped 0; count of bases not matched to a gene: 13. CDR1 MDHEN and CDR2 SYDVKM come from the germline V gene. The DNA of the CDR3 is TGTGCCAGCAGAGGACTGAGCCTGGGACAGCTGAACACTGAAGCTTTCTTT. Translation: CASRGLSLGQLNTEAFF.

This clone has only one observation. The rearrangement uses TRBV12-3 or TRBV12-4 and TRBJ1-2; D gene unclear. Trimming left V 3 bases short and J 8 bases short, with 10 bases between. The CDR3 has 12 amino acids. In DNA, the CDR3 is TGTGCCAGCAGTTTGGAGGAAAGCGGCTACACCTTC. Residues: CASSLEESGYTF.

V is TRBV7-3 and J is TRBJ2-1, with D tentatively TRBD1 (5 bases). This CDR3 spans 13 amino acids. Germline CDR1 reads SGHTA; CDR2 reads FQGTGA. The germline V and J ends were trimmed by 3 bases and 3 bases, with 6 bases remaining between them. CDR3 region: CASSFDSYNEQFF. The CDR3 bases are TGTGCCAGCAGCTTTGACAGCTACAATGAGCAGTTCTTC.

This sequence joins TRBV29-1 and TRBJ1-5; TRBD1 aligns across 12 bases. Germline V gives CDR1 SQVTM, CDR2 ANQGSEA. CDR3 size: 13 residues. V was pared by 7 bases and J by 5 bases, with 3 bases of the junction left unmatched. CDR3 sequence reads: CSAGTGGDQPQHF. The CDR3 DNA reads TGCAGCGCCGGGACAGGGGGCGATCAGCCCCAGCATTTT.

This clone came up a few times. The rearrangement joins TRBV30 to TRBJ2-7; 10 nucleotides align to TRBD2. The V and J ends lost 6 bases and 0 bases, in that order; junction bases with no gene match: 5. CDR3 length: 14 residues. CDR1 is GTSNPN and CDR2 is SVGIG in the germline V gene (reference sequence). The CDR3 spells CACDTSGDSYEQYF. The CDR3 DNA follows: TGTGCCTGTGACACTAGCGGGGACTCCTACGAGCAGTACTTC.

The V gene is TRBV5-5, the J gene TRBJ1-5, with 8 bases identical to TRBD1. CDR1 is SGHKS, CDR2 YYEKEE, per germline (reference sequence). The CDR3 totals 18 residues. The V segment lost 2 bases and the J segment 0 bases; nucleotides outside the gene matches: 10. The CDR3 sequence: CASSFTPQGADSNQPQHF. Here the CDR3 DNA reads TGTGCCAGCAGCTTTACCCCCCAGGGGGCTGATAGCAATCAGCCCCAGCATTTT.

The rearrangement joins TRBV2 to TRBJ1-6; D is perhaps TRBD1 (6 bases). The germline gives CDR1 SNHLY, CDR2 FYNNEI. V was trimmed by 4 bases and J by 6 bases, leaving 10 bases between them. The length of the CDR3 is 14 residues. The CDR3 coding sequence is TGTGCCAGCAGTGGTCGGACAGTTAATTCACCCCTCCACTTT. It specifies CASSGRTVNSPLHF.

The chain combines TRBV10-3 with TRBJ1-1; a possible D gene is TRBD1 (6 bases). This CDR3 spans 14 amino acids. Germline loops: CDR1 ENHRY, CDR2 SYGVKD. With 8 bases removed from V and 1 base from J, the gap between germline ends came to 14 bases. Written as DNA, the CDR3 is TGTGCCATCGGCGTCGGGGGGCGGAACACTGAAGCTTTCTTT. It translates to CAIGVGGRNTEAFF.

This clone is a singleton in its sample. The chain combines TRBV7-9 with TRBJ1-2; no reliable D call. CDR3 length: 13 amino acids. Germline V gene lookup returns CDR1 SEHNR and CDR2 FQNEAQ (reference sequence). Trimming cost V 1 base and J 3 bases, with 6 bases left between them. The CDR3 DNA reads TGTGCCAGCAGCTTAGGAGAAGACTATGGCTACACCTTC. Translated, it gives CASSLGEDYGYTF.

CDR3 nucleotide sequence: TGTGCCAGCAGTGTCGTTAGAGAGGACACCGGGGAGCTGTTTTTT. Translation gives CASSVVREDTGELFF. The chain uses TRBV2 and TRBJ2-2, with D unclear. Per the germline V gene, CDR1 is SNHLY and CDR2 is FYNNEI. V was trimmed by 4 bases and J by 3 bases, leaving 12 bases between them. The CDR3 is 15 amino acids.

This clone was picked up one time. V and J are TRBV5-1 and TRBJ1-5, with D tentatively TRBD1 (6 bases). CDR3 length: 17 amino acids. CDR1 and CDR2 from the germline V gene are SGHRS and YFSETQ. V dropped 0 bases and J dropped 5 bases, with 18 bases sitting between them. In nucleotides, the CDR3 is TGCGCCAGCAGCTTGGGTCCAGGACTAGAGGGGGATCAGCCCCAGCATTTT. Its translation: CASSLGPGLEGDQPQHF.

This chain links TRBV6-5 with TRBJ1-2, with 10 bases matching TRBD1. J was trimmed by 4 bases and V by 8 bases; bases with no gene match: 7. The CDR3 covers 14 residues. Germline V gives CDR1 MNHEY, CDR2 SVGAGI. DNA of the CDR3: TGTGCCAGCGGGCCGACAGGGGGCGGCTATGGCTACACCTTC. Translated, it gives CASGPTGGGYGYTF.

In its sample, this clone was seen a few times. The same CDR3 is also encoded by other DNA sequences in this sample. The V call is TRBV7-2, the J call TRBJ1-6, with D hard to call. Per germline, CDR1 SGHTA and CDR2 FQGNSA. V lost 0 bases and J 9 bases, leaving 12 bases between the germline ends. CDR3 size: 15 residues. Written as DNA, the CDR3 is TGTGCCAGCAGCTTAGCGCTTGGGGAGGGTTCACCCCTCCACTTT. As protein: CASSLALGEGSPLHF.

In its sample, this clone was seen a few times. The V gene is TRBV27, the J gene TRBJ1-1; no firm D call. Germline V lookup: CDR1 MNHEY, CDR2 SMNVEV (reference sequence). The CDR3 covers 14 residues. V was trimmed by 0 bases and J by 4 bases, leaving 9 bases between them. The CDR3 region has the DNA TGTGCCAGCAGTTTATCTCCCTCCGGCACTGAAGCTTTCTTT. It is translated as CASSLSPSGTEAFF.

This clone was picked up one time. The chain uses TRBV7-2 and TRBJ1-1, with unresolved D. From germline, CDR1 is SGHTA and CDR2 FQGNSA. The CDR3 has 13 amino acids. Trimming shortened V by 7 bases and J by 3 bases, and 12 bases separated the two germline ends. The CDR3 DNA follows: TGTGCCAGCACATCTTGGCGGGACACTGAAGCTTTCTTT. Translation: CASTSWRDTEAFF.